A selection of T cell receptor beta chains follows, all from one sample in a study of shared clonotypes between healthy human individuals. Libraries were prepared by immunoSEQ multiplex PCR; TCRdb keeps only in-frame clonotypes and omits some of them. This table has 1,100,000 or so clones, approximately 80% appearing once. The sample taken for sequencing was memory CD4+ T cells from PBMCs. The receptors originated from a man aged 18 to 30 in good health. Some clones in this sample may be carry-over from other donors' samples. Both conserved end residues are part of each CDR3. Each record gives: J gene, CDR3 length, clone size, V gene, D gene, CDR3 protein, CDR3 DNA. D genes are given only for firm matches. Part of the rows lack a size; the others show once, few, many or a class for expanded clones.

J gene: TRBJ1-1
CDR3 length: 14
clone size: few
V gene: TRBV13
D gene: .
CDR3 protein: CASRETGMDTEAFF
CDR3 DNA: TGTGCCAGCAGAGAGACAGGTATGGACACTGAAGCTTTCTTT

J gene: TRBJ1-2
CDR3 length: 12
clone size: .
V gene: TRBV28
D gene: TRBD1
CDR3 protein: CASGGQGAGYTF
CDR3 DNA: TGTGCCAGCGGAGGACAGGGGGCCGGCTACACCTTC

J gene: TRBJ1-1
CDR3 length: 15
clone size: .
V gene: TRBV6-1
D gene: TRBD1
CDR3 protein: CASSEMTGKNTEAFF
CDR3 DNA: TGTGCCAGCAGTGAAATGACAGGGAAGAACACTGAAGCTTTCTTT

J gene: TRBJ2-7
CDR3 length: 15
clone size: .
V gene: TRBV4-3
D gene: TRBD1
CDR3 protein: CASSLYRGFSYEQYF
CDR3 DNA: TGCGCCAGCAGCCTTTACAGGGGTTTCTCCTACGAGCAGTACTTC

J gene: TRBJ2-3
CDR3 length: 17
clone size: .
V gene: TRBV4-2
D gene: TRBD2
CDR3 protein: CASSQSLTSGSLDTQYF
CDR3 DNA: TGTGCCAGCAGCCAGAGCCTTACTAGCGGGAGTTTAGATACGCAGTATTTT

J gene: TRBJ2-1
CDR3 length: 16
clone size: .
V gene: TRBV4-3
D gene: TRBD2
CDR3 protein: CASSQGLAGSYNEQFF
CDR3 DNA: TGCGCCAGCAGCCAAGGACTAGCGGGCTCCTACAATGAGCAGTTCTTC

J gene: TRBJ1-4
CDR3 length: 16
clone size: .
V gene: TRBV30
D gene: .
CDR3 protein: CAWSVSRTATNEKLFF
CDR3 DNA: TGTGCCTGGAGTGTAAGCCGGACAGCAACTAATGAAAAACTGTTTTTT

J gene: TRBJ1-2
CDR3 length: 12
clone size: once
V gene: TRBV11-2
D gene: .
CDR3 protein: CASSMTNYGYTF
CDR3 DNA: TGTGCCAGCAGCATGACTAACTATGGCTACACCTTC

J gene: TRBJ2-7
CDR3 length: 13
clone size: .
V gene: TRBV6-6
D gene: .
CDR3 protein: CASSYGKPYEQYF
CDR3 DNA: TGTGCCAGCAGTTACGGCAAGCCCTACGAGCAGTACTTC

J gene: TRBJ2-5
CDR3 length: 13
clone size: .
V gene: TRBV27
D gene: .
CDR3 protein: CASAYFNSETQYF
CDR3 DNA: TGTGCCAGCGCCTATTTTAATTCCGAGACCCAGTACTTC

J gene: TRBJ2-3
CDR3 length: 15
clone size: few
V gene: TRBV28
D gene: .
CDR3 protein: CASTHPGATTDTQYF
CDR3 DNA: TGTGCCAGCACTCACCCGGGGGCGACTACAGATACGCAGTATTTT

J gene: TRBJ2-4
CDR3 length: 12
clone size: .
V gene: TRBV28
D gene: .
CDR3 protein: CASSSGLNIQYF
CDR3 DNA: TGTGCCAGCAGTTCGGGACTTAACATTCAGTACTTC

J gene: TRBJ1-1
CDR3 length: 14
clone size: .
V gene: TRBV30
D gene: TRBD1
CDR3 protein: CAWSWRAGGTEAFF
CDR3 DNA: TGTGCCTGGAGTTGGCGAGCAGGGGGGACTGAAGCTTTCTTT

J gene: TRBJ2-5
CDR3 length: 15
clone size: .
V gene: TRBV30
D gene: TRBD1
CDR3 protein: CAWSAPLQGAATQYF
CDR3 DNA: TGTGCCTGGAGTGCCCCCCTACAGGGGGCAGCGACCCAGTACTTC

J gene: TRBJ2-6
CDR3 length: 19
clone size: .
V gene: TRBV28
D gene: TRBD2
CDR3 protein: CASSGFPGLAAPGANVLTF
CDR3 DNA: TGTGCCAGCAGCGGATTCCCGGGACTAGCCGCTCCTGGGGCCAACGTCCTGACTTTC

J gene: TRBJ1-1
CDR3 length: 16
clone size: .
V gene: TRBV5-6
D gene: TRBD1
CDR3 protein: CASSVGAGQGHTEAFF
CDR3 DNA: TGTGCCAGCAGCGTGGGTGCTGGACAGGGCCACACTGAAGCTTTCTTT

J gene: TRBJ2-7
CDR3 length: 13
clone size: .
V gene: TRBV7-2
D gene: .
CDR3 protein: CASSPGAGYEQYF
CDR3 DNA: TGTGCCAGCAGCCCGGGGGCGGGATACGAGCAGTACTTC

J gene: TRBJ1-3
CDR3 length: 15
clone size: once
V gene: TRBV5-1
D gene: TRBD1
CDR3 protein: CASRATGVSGNTIYF
CDR3 DNA: TGCGCCAGCAGAGCTACAGGGGTCTCTGGAAACACCATATATTTT

J gene: TRBJ2-7
CDR3 length: 19
clone size: .
V gene: TRBV14
D gene: TRBD2
CDR3 protein: CASSQDFGTSGRALYEQYF
CDR3 DNA: TGTGCCAGCAGCCAAGATTTTGGGACTAGCGGGAGGGCCCTCTACGAGCAGTACTTC

J gene: TRBJ2-7
CDR3 length: 15
clone size: .
V gene: TRBV5-4
D gene: .
CDR3 protein: CASSSRTSALYEQYF
CDR3 DNA: TGTGCCAGCAGCTCAAGGACTTCGGCCCTCTACGAGCAGTACTTC

J gene: TRBJ2-1
CDR3 length: 17
clone size: once
V gene: TRBV5-4
D gene: TRBD2
CDR3 protein: CASSLGLAGVRYNEQFF
CDR3 DNA: TGTGCCAGCAGCTTGGGGCTAGCGGGAGTCAGGTACAATGAGCAGTTCTTC

J gene: TRBJ2-7
CDR3 length: 14
clone size: .
V gene: TRBV6-5
D gene: TRBD1
CDR3 protein: CASRPGQGFYEQYF
CDR3 DNA: TGTGCCAGCAGGCCGGGACAGGGGTTCTACGAGCAGTACTTC

J gene: TRBJ1-3
CDR3 length: 15
clone size: few
V gene: TRBV6-5
D gene: TRBD1
CDR3 protein: CASSYFGTAGNTIYF
CDR3 DNA: TGTGCCAGCAGTTACTTCGGGACAGCTGGAAACACCATATATTTT

J gene: TRBJ2-1
CDR3 length: 13
clone size: .
V gene: TRBV29-1
D gene: .
CDR3 protein: CSVEGQGGNEQFF
CDR3 DNA: TGCAGCGTTGAGGGGCAGGGCGGGAATGAGCAGTTCTTC

J gene: TRBJ1-1
CDR3 length: 14
clone size: .
V gene: TRBV5-6
D gene: .
CDR3 protein: CASSFRATNTEAFF
CDR3 DNA: TGTGCCAGCAGCTTTAGGGCTACGAACACTGAAGCTTTCTTT

J gene: TRBJ1-2
CDR3 length: 14
clone size: .
V gene: TRBV6-1
D gene: .
CDR3 protein: CASSGGSQGYGYTF
CDR3 DNA: TGTGCCAGCAGTGGAGGCAGTCAGGGGTATGGCTACACCTTC

J gene: TRBJ1-3
CDR3 length: 16
clone size: .
V gene: TRBV18
D gene: .
CDR3 protein: CASSPSAGYSGNTIYF
CDR3 DNA: TGTGCCAGCTCACCTTCCGCGGGGTACTCTGGAAACACCATATATTTT

J gene: TRBJ2-7
CDR3 length: 16
clone size: once
V gene: TRBV5-1
D gene: TRBD2
CDR3 protein: CASSIATSGRTGEQYF
CDR3 DNA: TGCGCCAGCAGCATCGCAACTAGCGGGAGGACGGGGGAGCAGTACTTC

J gene: TRBJ2-2
CDR3 length: 14
clone size: .
V gene: TRBV30
D gene: .
CDR3 protein: CAWSVWLNTGELFF
CDR3 DNA: TGTGCCTGGAGTGTATGGCTGAACACCGGGGAGCTGTTTTTT